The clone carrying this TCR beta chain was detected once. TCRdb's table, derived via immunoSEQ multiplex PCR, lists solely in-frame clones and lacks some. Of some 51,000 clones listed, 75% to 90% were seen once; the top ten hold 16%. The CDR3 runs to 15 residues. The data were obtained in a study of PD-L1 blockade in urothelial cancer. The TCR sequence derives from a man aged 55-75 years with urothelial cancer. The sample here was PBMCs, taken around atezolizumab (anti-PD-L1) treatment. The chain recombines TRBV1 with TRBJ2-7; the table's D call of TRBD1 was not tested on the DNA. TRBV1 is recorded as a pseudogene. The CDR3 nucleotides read TGCACCAGCAGCCACCACCGGGCTGCGGACAACGAGCAGTACTTC. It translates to CTSSHHRAADNEQYF.